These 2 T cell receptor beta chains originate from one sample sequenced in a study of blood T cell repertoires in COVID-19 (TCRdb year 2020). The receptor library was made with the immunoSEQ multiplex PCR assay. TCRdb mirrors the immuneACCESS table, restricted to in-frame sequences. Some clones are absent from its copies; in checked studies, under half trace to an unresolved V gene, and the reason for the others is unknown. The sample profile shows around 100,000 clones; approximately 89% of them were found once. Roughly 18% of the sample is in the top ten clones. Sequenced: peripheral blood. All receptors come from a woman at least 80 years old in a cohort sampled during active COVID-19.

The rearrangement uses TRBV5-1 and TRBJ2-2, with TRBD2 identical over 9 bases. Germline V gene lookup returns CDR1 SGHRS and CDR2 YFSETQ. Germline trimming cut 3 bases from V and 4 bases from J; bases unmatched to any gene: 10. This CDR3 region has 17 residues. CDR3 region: CASSSGRGGASTGELFF. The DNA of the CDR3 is TGCGCCAGCAGCTCCGGCCGCGGGGGGGCGAGCACCGGGGAGCTGTTTTTT.

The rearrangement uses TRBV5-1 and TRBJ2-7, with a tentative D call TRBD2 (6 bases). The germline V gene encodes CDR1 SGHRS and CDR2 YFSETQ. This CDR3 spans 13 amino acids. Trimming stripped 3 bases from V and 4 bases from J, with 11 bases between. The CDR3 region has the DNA TGCGCCAGCAGCTCCGGGACTGTTTACGAGCAGTACTTC. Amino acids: CASSSGTVYEQYF.